This passage covers 30 T cell receptor beta chains from one sample sequenced in a study of T cells in Graves' hyperthyroidism and ophthalmopathy. Amplification yielded TCR beta CDR3 regions, with RNA transcripts as the source. RT-PCR in the first round (using the HTBI primer set) targeted the TCR CDR3. TCRdb re-called the multiplex PCR reads through MiXCR, storing one row per CDR3 protein. The sample has over 700,000 distinct CDR3 sequences; roughly a third are singletons. Specimen: blood. Receptors originate from a woman between 40 and 55 years old with Graves' hyperthyroidism.

The rearrangement uses TRBV7-8 and TRBJ2-1; D is possibly TRBD2 (5 bases). Germline V gene lookup returns CDR1 SGHVS and CDR2 FQNEAQ. The CDR3 has 16 residues. V was clipped by 4 bases and J by 0 bases, with 13 bases between them. CDR3 amino acids: CASSSERTLSYNEQFF. The CDR3, as DNA: TGTGCCAGCAGCTCAGAGCGGACCCTCTCCTACAATGAGCAGTTCTTC.

Many counts were recorded for this clonotype. The chain combines TRBV10-3 with TRBJ1-3; no clear D. Trimming took off 4 bases at V and 4 bases at J, with 11 bases between the two ends. The germline CDR1 and CDR2 sequences are ENHRY and SYGVKD. The CDR3 sequence is 14 residues long. CDR3 amino acids: CAISGSGAGNTIYF. The CDR3 nucleotides read TGTGCCATCAGTGGTTCGGGTGCGGGAAACACCATATATTTT.

This clonotype turned up a few times. The V gene is TRBV20-1, the J gene TRBJ1-1, with 9 bases lining up with TRBD1. Germline CDR1 DFQATT, CDR2 SNEGSKA (reference sequence). Trimming at V came to 2 bases and at J to 3 bases, leaving 7 bases not matched to a gene. The CDR3 extends over 15 amino acids. The CDR3 loop reads CSARPKQGAYTEAFF. The CDR3 bases are TGCAGTGCTAGACCTAAACAGGGGGCATACACTGAAGCTTTCTTT.

The DNA of the CDR3 is TGCGCCAGCAGCTTGGCCGCCGGGACAGGGCAAAATTCACCCCTCCACTTT. It yields the protein CASSLAAGTGQNSPLHF. The J gene is TRBJ1-6, the V gene TRBV5-1; 9 bases map to TRBD1. Germline loops: CDR1 SGHRS, CDR2 YFSETQ. V lost 0 bases to trimming and J lost 7 bases; unmatched junction nucleotides: 8. The CDR3 has 17 residues.

On this clonotype: One end of the junction does not line up with germline, which may come from a read error. The chain recombines TRBV10-3 with TRBJ1-4; TRBD1 might be the D (5 bases). Per the germline V gene, CDR1 is ENHRY and CDR2 is SYGVKD. CDR3 length: 16 residues. The DNA for the CDR3 is TGTGCCAGCAGTTACTGGGCAGGGCGGACTAATGAAAAACTGTTTTTT. It translates to CASSYWAGRTNEKLFF.

This clonotype came up a few times. The CDR3 sequence is CASSQPNLKVAGFYEQYF. CDR3 nucleotide sequence: TGTGCCAGCAGCCAACCGAATTTAAAGGTAGCGGGATTCTACGAGCAGTACTTC. This chain joins TRBV7-2 and TRBJ2-7; TRBD2 aligns across 8 bases. This CDR3 is 18 amino acids long. Germline assignment: CDR1 SGHTA and CDR2 FQGNSA. V dropped 5 bases and J dropped 3; count of bases not matched to a gene: 18.

The chain joins TRBV27 to TRBJ2-7; a weak D match, TRBD2 (6 bases). Trimming pared 6 bases from V and 2 bases from J, leaving 17 bases between. CDR1 MNHEY and CDR2 SMNVEV come from the germline V gene (reference sequence). CDR3 length: 15 residues. CDR3 nucleotides: TGTGCCAGCAGATCACGGCGGGACGGGGCCTACGAGCAGTACTTC. It is translated as CASRSRRDGAYEQYF.

This clonotype has ten or more counts. The chain links TRBV14 to TRBJ1-2, with 9 bases lining up with TRBD1. The trim removed 4 bases at V and 2 bases at J, leaving 5 bases unmatched. The germline gives CDR1 SGHDN, CDR2 FVKESK. This CDR3 is built from 15 residues. The CDR3 region has the DNA TGTGCCAGCAGCCGCCCAGGACAGGGGAACTATGGCTACACCTTC. Residues: CASSRPGQGNYGYTF.

This chain uses TRBV29-1 with TRBJ2-3, with TRBD2 identical over 8 bases. Germline CDR1 is SQVTM and CDR2 is ANQGSEA. After removal of 0 bases from V and 4 bases from J, the junction contained 6 bases not matched to a gene. The CDR3 sequence is 15 residues long. CDR3 bases: TGCAGCGTTGAAGAGGACGGGGGGGCTCCAGATACGCAGTATTTT. This codes for CSVEEDGGAPDTQYF.

J is TRBJ1-5 and V is TRBV6-6; D gene uncertain. Trimming cost V 8 bases and J 7 bases, with 21 bases left between them. The CDR3 extends over 15 amino acids. Germline V gene data show CDR1 as MNHNY and CDR2 as SVGAGI (reference sequence). The CDR3 spells CASCTGFNGNQPQHF. CDR3 DNA: TGTGCCAGCTGTACGGGGTTTAACGGGAACCAGCCCCAGCATTTT.

This clonotype was detected many times. The chain links TRBV29-1 to TRBJ1-1; no clear D gene. CDR3 size: 12 residues. Germline V CDR1 and CDR2: SQVTM, ANQGSEA. V lost 7 bases and J lost 2, with 11 bases in between. The CDR3 region has the DNA TGCAGCGCCGCATACAGTAACACTGAAGCTTTCTTT. Translated: CSAAYSNTEAFF.

This clonotype has more than one count but fewer than ten. CDR3 loop: CASRKTDGTGAIRLHF. The CDR3 DNA reads TGTGCCAGCAGAAAGACCGACGGGACAGGTGCAATTCGCCTCCACTTT. This chain uses TRBV7-2 with TRBJ1-6; 8 nucleotides agree with TRBD1. Germline V gives CDR1 SGHTA, CDR2 FQGNSA. The CDR3 spans 16 residues. V was clipped by 6 bases and J by 15 bases; unmatched bases: 19. Looking up the rest from reference TRBV7-2 and TRBJ1-6 gives the full variable domain: GAGVSQSPSNKVTEKGKDVELRCDPISGHTALYWYRQSLGQGLEFLIYFQGNSAPDKSGLPSDRFSAERTGGSVSTLTIQRTQQEDSAVYLCASRKTDGTGAIRLHFGNGTRLTVT.

This clonotype was detected only a few times. The chain links TRBV7-8 to TRBJ2-7; D is possibly TRBD1 (6 bases). The ends were cut back, 5 bases at V and 9 bases at J, with 20 bases in the middle. The germline gives CDR1 SGHVS, CDR2 FQNEAQ. The CDR3 has 14 amino acids. The CDR3 DNA is TGTGCCAGCAGCACCCGACAGGAACCCTTCAGGCAGTACTTC. It translates to CASSTRQEPFRQYF.

This clonotype was found many times. The rearrangement uses TRBV20-1 and TRBJ1-2, with 7 bases aligning to TRBD1. CDR1 DFQATT and CDR2 SNEGSKA come from the germline V gene (reference sequence). This CDR3 is 14 amino acids long. The junction had 9 bases not matched to a gene; V was cut back by 6 bases and J by 2 bases. As DNA, the CDR3 is TGCAGTGCCCCGCGGCAGGGGGTGAACTATGGCTACACCTTC. As protein: CSAPRQGVNYGYTF.

The chain uses TRBV25-1 and TRBJ1-5; D not certain. The CDR3 contains 11 residues. V lost 5 bases, J lost 9 bases, and 8 bases lay in between. The V gene's germline CDR1 is MGHDK and CDR2 SYGVNS. CDR3 DNA sequence: TGTGCCAGCAGTCGAATGCGGCCCCAGCATTTT. Amino acid sequence: CASSRMRPQHF.

The chain couples TRBV2 to TRBJ2-5, with unresolved D. Looked up from germline, CDR1 is SNHLY and CDR2 is FYNNEI. This CDR3 comprises 15 residues. V shed 4 bases and J shed 9 bases, with 21 bases lying between them. The CDR3 coding sequence is TGTGCCAGCAGTGGCGCTGGCAGTCGCAATCAGCCCCAGTACTTC. It encodes CASSGAGSRNQPQYF.

This chain uses TRBV5-4 with TRBJ2-6; no clear D. Looked up from germline, CDR1 is SGHNT and CDR2 is YYREEE (reference sequence). This CDR3 is built from 16 residues. Between the trimmed V and J ends, which lost 0 bases and 1 base, there was a span of 8 bases. Here the CDR3 DNA reads TGTGCCAGCAGCTTGGTACGGGTGTCTGGGGCCAACGTCCTGACTTTC. Protein: CASSLVRVSGANVLTF.

The sample holds many counts of this clonotype. The J gene is TRBJ2-7, the V gene TRBV10-3; 7 positions agree with TRBD1. There are 14 residues in the CDR3. Germline CDR1 reads ENHRY; CDR2 reads SYGVKD. Trimming took 3 bases from V and 0 from J; bases not matched to a gene: 2. The CDR3 nucleotides read TGTGCCATCAGTGATTGGGACAGCTCCTACGAGCAGTACTTC. This translates into CAISDWDSSYEQYF.

This clonotype was detected many times. This rearrangement joins TRBV29-1 to TRBJ1-2; no firm D call. CDR1 and CDR2 (germline): SQVTM, ANQGSEA. The CDR3 totals 13 residues. The ends were cut back, 4 bases at V and 7 bases at J, with 16 bases in the middle. CDR3 sequence: CSVVALYVGGYTF. The CDR3, as DNA: TGCAGCGTTGTCGCCCTCTACGTGGGTGGCTACACCTTC.

This clonotype was counted many times. The rearrangement links TRBV5-6 to TRBJ2-7, with D unresolved. CDR1 and CDR2 (germline): SGHDT, YYEEEE. The germline V and J ends were trimmed by 5 bases and 4 bases, with 10 bases remaining between them. This CDR3 region has 12 residues. CDR3 bases: TGTGCCAGCAGTTTGTCCGCGTACGAGCAGTACTTC. Its translation: CASSLSAYEQYF.

The rearrangement links TRBV29-1 to TRBJ1-1, with D unresolved. Germline V gives CDR1 SQVTM, CDR2 ANQGSEA. V lost 3 bases and J lost 8, with 22 bases in between. The CDR3 length is 15 residues. CDR3 amino acids: CSVDPQYQAGGEAFF. The CDR3 DNA follows: TGCAGCGTTGATCCCCAGTACCAAGCGGGAGGGGAAGCTTTCTTT.

This clonotype has at least ten counts. This rearrangement joins TRBV29-1 to TRBJ1-1, with a possible D match to TRBD1 (6 bases). Germline loops: CDR1 SQVTM, CDR2 ANQGSEA. V was cut by 7 bases and J by 3 bases, with 12 bases left in between. The CDR3 is made up of 12 amino acids. The CDR3 loop is CSAKAGDTEAFF. The CDR3 DNA sequence: TGCAGCGCTAAGGCAGGGGACACTGAAGCTTTCTTT.

V is TRBV6-5 and J is TRBJ1-1; 7 bases are a match to TRBD1. This CDR3 is built from 16 residues. The germline V gene encodes CDR1 MNHEY and CDR2 SVGAGI. The trim removed 4 bases at V and 2 bases at J, leaving 10 bases unmatched. The chain's CDR3 is CASSLTGVFVNTEAFF. The CDR3 nucleotides read TGTGCCAGCAGTTTAACAGGGGTGTTCGTCAACACTGAAGCTTTCTTT.

V is TRBV5-8 and J is TRBJ2-7; 9 nucleotides align to TRBD2. Germline V gene data show CDR1 as SGHTS and CDR2 as YDEGEE. The CDR3 sequence is 16 residues long. Trimming removed 0 bases from V and 2 bases from J; junction bases left unmatched: 6. The CDR3 bases are TGTGCCAGCAGCTTGGGGCCGACTAGCGGTACCTACGAGCAGTACTTC. Translated, it gives CASSLGPTSGTYEQYF.

The sample holds a few counts of this clonotype. The chain has TRBV6-5 and TRBJ2-5; D unclear. Germline CDR1 and CDR2: MNHEY and SVGAGI. V was trimmed by 0 bases and J by 4 bases, leaving 9 bases between them. The length of the CDR3 is 14 residues. In DNA, the CDR3 is TGTGCCAGCAGTTACTCTTCCTGGGGAGAGACCCAGTACTTC. The encoded protein is CASSYSSWGETQYF.

This chain joins TRBV7-8 and TRBJ2-5; the D is unclear. There are 17 residues in the CDR3. Germline V lookup: CDR1 SGHVS, CDR2 FQNEAQ. The germline V and J ends were trimmed by 7 bases and 2 bases, with 23 bases remaining between them. The CDR3 here is CASTPPGTMTRQETQYF. In DNA form, the CDR3 reads TGTGCCAGCACCCCCCCCGGCACGATGACGAGACAAGAGACCCAGTACTTC.

In this sample, this clonotype turned up many times. The rearrangement uses TRBV25-1 and TRBJ1-1; possible D gene TRBD1, 6 bases. V lost 6 bases to trimming and J lost 7 bases, with 15 bases between them. Germline CDR1 MGHDK, CDR2 SYGVNS. The CDR3 sequence is 13 residues long. The CDR3 sequence: CASSPPGGNEAFF. In nucleotides, the CDR3 is TGTGCCAGCAGCCCGCCCGGGGGCAATGAAGCTTTCTTT.

This clonotype has more than one count but fewer than ten. One end of the junction is discordant with germline, which a read error may explain. The gene calls are TRBV12-3 or TRBV12-4 and TRBJ1-5; D remains ambiguous. The CDR3 spans 11 residues. The CDR3, as DNA: TGTGCCAGCAGTTCGCAAGAGACCCAGCACTTC. Amino acids: CASSSQETQHF.

In this sample, this clonotype turned up many times. The V and J genes are TRBV7-8 and TRBJ2-7; D possibly uses TRBD1 or TRBD2 (5 bases each). V shed 4 bases and J shed 5 bases, with 15 bases lying between them. The CDR3 extends over 14 amino acids. Germline V gene sequence: CDR1 SGHVS, CDR2 FQNEAQ. The DNA for the CDR3 is TGTGCCAGCAGCTCCCTCTGGGGGACGGACGAGCAGTACTTC. It is translated as CASSSLWGTDEQYF.

The gene calls are TRBV7-8 and TRBJ2-7, with D possibly being TRBD2 (6 bases). The J call could be wrong; TRBJ2-1 is a better fit for the DNA end. The V gene's germline CDR1 is SGHVS and CDR2 FQNEAQ. This CDR3 comprises 13 residues. The CDR3 reads CASSFWRVDEQFF. CDR3 DNA sequence: TGTGCCAGCAGCTTTTGGAGGGTGGATGAGCAGTTCTTC.